This T cell receptor beta chain comes out of a study of shared clonotypes between healthy human individuals. Whole-study findings and limits: Only a few donors were included, so the genetic and exposure-history diversity represented was limited.

Replicate PCRs from sorted subsets contained approximately 190 ng DNA, which is 31,000 or so T cell genomes. The protocol was immunoSEQ multiplex PCR, while the TCRdb copy is restricted to in-frame clones and leaves out a portion. The table shows 2 million to 2.5 million clones, with more than 90% occurring only once. The CDR3 is made up of 15 amino acids. Germline trimming cut 1 base from V and 5 bases from J; bases unmatched to any gene: 7. Germline CDR1 reads MGHDK; CDR2 reads SYGVNS. Concerning this clone itself: Its specificity is not known.

The source of this sequence is a man between 18 and 35 years old in good health. This rearrangement joins TRBV25-1 to TRBJ1-1, with 7 bases matching TRBD1. Sequenced material: naive CD4+ T cells sorted from blood. Subset given: CD45RA+ positively selected. The CDR3 is CASSEFALTGTEAFF. CDR3 nucleotides: TGTGCCAGCAGTGAATTCGCCCTGACAGGGACTGAAGCTTTCTTT.